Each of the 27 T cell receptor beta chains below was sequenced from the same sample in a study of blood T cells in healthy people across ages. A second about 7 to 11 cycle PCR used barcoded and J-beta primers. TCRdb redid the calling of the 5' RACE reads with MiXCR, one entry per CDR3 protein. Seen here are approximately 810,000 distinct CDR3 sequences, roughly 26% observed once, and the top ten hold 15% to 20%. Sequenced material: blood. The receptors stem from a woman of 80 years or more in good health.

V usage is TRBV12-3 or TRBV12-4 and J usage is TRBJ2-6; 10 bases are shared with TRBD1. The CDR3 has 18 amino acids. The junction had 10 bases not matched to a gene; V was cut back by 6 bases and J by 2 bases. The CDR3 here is CASSPSLGQGAGANVLTF. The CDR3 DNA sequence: TGTGCCAGCAGCCCTAGCCTTGGACAGGGGGCTGGGGCCAACGTCCTGACTTTC.

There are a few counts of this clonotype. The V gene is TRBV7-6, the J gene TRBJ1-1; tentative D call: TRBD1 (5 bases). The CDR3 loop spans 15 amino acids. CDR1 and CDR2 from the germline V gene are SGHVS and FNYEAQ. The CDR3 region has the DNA TGTGACCTCCTAGGGGTCGGGGACGGCGGGGTCGGAGCTTTCTTT. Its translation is CDLLGVGDGGVGAFF.

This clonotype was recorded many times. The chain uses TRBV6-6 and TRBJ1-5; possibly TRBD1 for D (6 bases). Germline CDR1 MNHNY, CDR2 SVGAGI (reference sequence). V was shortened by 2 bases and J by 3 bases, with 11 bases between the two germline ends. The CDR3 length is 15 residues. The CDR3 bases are TGTGCCAGCAGTTACGACAGGCCTAACAATCAGCCCCAGCATTTT. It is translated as CASSYDRPNNQPQHF.

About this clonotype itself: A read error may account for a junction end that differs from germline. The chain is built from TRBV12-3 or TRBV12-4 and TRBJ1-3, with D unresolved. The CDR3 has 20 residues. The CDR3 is CASRPSLGERRAYSGNTTYF. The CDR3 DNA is TGTGCCAGCAGGCCTTCCCTTGGGGAACGGAGGGCTTACTCTGGAAACACCACATATTTT.

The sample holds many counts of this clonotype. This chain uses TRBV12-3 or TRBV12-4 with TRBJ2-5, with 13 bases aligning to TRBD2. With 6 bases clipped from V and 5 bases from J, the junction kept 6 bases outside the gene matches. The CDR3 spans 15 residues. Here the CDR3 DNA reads TGTGCCAGCAGCGGACTAGCGGGGGTCGGGGAGACCCAGTACTTC. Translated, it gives CASSGLAGVGETQYF.

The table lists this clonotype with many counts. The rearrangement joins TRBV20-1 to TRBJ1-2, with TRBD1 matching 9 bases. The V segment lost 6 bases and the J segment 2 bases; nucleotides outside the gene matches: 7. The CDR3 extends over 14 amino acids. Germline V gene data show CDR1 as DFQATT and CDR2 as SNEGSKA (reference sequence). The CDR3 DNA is TGCAGTGCGGGACAGGGAGGGAGCAACTATGGCTACACCTTC. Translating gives CSAGQGGSNYGYTF.

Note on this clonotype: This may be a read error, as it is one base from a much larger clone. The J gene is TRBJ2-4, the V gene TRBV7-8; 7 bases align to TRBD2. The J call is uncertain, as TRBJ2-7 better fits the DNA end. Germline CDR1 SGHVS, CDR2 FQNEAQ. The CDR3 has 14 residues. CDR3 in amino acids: CASSLDGGCYEQYF. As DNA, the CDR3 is TGTGCCAGCAGCTTAGACGGGGGGTGCTACGAGCAGTACTTC.

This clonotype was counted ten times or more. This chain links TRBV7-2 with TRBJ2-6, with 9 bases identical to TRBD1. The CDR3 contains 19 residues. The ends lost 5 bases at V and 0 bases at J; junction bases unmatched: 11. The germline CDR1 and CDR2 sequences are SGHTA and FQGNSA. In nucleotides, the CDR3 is TGTGCCAGCAGCAAAAGGCCCGGGACAGGGTACTCTGGGGCCAACGTCCTGACTTTC. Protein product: CASSKRPGTGYSGANVLTF.

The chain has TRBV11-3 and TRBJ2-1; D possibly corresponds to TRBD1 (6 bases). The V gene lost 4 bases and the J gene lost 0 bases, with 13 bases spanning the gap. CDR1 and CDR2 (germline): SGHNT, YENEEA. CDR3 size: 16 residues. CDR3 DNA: TGTGCCAGCAGCTCCCACAGGGCAAGCTCCTACAATGAGCAGTTCTTC. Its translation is CASSSHRASSYNEQFF.

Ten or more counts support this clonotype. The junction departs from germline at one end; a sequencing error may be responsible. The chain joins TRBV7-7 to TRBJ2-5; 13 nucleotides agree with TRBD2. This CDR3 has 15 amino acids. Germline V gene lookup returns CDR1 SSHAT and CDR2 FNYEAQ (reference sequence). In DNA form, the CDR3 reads TGTGCTAGCAGCCCCGGGACTAGCGGGGTAGGGGAGCAGTACTTC. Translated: CASSPGTSGVGEQYF.

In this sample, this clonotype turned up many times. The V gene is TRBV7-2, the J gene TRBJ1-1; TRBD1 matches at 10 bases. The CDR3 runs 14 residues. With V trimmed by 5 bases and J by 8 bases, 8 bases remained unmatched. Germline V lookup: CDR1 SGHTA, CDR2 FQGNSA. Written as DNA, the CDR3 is TGTGCCAGCAGCGTACGACAGGGGGCTACAGAAGCTTTCTTT. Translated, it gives CASSVRQGATEAFF.

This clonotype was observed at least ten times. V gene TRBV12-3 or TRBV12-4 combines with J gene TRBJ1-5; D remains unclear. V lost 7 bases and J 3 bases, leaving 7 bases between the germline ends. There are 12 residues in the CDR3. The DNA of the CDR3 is TGTGCCAGCACCCTCCCCAATCAGCCCCAGCATTTT. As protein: CASTLPNQPQHF.

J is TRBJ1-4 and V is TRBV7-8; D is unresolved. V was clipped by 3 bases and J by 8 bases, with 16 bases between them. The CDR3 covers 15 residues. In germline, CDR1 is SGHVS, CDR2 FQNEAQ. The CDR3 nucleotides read TGTGCCAGCAGCTTGGGAGGGCTGGTAGGGGAAAAACTGTTTTTT. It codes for CASSLGGLVGEKLFF.

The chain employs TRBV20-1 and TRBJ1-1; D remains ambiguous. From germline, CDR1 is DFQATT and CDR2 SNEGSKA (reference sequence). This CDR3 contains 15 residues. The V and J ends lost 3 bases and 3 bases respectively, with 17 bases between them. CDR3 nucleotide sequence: TGCAGTGCTAGCTCTGCTGCTGGCAGGCACACTGAAGCTTTCTTT. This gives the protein CSASSAAGRHTEAFF.

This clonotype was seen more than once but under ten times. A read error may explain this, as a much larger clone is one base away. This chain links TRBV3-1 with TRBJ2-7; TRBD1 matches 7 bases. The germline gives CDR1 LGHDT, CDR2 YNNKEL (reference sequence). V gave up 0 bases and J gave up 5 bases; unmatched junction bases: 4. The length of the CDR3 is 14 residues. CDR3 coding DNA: TGTGCCAGCAGCCAAGACAGGGGGTGTGACGAGCAGTACTTC. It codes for CASSQDRGCDEQYF.

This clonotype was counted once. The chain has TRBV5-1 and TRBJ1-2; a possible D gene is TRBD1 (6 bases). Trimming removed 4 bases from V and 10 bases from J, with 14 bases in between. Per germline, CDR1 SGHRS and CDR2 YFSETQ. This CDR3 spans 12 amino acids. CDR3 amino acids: CASSGLTGLYTF. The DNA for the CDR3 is TGCGCCAGCAGCGGATTAACAGGGCTCTACACCTTC.

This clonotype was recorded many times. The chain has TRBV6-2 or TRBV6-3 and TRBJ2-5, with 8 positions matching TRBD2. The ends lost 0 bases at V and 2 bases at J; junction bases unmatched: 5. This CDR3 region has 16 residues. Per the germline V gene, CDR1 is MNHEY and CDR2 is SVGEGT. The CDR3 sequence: CASSYSRGGLQETQYF. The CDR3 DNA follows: TGTGCCAGCAGTTACTCGCGCGGGGGGCTTCAAGAGACCCAGTACTTC.

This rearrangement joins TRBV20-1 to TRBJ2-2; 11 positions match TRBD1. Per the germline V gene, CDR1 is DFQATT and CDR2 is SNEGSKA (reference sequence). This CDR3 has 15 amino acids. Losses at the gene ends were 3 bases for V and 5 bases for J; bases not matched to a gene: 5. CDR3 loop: CSASGQGAATGELFF. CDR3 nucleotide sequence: TGCAGTGCTAGTGGACAGGGGGCGGCGACCGGGGAGCTGTTTTTT.

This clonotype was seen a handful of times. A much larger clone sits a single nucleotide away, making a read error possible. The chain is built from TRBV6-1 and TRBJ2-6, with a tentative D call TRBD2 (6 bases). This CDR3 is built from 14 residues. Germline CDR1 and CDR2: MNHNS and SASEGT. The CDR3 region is CASSELGGANVRTF. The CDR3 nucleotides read TGTGCCAGCAGTGAATTAGGCGGGGCCAACGTCCGGACTTTC.

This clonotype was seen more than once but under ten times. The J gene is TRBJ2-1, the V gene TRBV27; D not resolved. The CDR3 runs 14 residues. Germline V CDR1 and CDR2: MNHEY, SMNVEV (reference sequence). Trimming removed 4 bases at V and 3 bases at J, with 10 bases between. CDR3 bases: TGTGCCAGCAGTTGTTCGAGCATCTACAATGAGCAGTTCTTC. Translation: CASSCSSIYNEQFF.

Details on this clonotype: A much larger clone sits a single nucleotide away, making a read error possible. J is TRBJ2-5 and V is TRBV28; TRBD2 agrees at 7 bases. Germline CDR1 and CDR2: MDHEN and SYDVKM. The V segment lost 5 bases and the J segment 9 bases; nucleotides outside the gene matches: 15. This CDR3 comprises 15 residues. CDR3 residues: CASSRDYISSEAQYF. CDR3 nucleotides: TGTGCCAGCAGTCGGGACTATATTTCTTCCGAGGCCCAGTACTTC.

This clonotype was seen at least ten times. CDR3 DNA: TGTGCCAGCAGCCCCGGGACAGGGGGGTCCTACAATGAGCAGTTCTTC. It translates to CASSPGTGGSYNEQFF. The rearrangement joins TRBV6-2 or TRBV6-3 to TRBJ2-1, with 11 bases fitting TRBD1. This CDR3 spans 16 amino acids. The germline V gene has CDR1 MNHEY and CDR2 SVGEGT. V lost 6 bases to trimming and J lost 1 base; unmatched junction nucleotides: 5.

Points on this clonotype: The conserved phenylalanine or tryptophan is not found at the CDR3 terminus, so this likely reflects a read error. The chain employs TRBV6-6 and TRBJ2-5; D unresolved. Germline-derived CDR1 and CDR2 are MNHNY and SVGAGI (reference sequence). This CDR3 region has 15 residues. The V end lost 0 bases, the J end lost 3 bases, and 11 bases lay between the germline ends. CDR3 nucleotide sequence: TGTGCCAGCAGTTACTCGAGAGTAGGGAAAGAGACCCAGTACTCC. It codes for CASSYSRVGKETQYS.

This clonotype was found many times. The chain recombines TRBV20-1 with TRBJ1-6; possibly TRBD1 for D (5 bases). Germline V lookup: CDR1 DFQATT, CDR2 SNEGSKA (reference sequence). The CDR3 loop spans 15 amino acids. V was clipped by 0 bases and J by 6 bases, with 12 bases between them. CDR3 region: CSARDPGTPNSPLHF. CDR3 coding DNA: TGCAGTGCTAGAGACCCCGGGACTCCTAATTCACCCCTCCACTTT.

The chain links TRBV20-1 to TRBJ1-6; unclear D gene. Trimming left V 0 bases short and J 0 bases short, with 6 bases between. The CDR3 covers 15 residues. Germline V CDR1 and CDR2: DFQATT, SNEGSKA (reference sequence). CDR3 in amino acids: CSARDLYSYNSPLHF. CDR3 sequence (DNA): TGCAGTGCTAGAGATTTGTACTCCTATAATTCACCCCTCCACTTT.

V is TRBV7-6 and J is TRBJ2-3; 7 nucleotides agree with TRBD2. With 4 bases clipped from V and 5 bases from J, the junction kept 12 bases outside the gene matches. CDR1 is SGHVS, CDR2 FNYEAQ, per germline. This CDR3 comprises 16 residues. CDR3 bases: TGTGCCAGCAGCTGGAACCCAGCGGGATCGGGAGATACGCAGTATTTT. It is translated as CASSWNPAGSGDTQYF.

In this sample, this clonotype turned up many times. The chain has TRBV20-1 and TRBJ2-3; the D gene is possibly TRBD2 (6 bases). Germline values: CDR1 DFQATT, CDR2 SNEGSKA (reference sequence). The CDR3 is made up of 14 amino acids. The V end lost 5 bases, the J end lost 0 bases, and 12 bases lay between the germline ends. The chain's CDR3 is CSAWDSSSTDTQYF. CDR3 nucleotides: TGCAGTGCTTGGGACTCTTCAAGCACAGATACGCAGTATTTT.